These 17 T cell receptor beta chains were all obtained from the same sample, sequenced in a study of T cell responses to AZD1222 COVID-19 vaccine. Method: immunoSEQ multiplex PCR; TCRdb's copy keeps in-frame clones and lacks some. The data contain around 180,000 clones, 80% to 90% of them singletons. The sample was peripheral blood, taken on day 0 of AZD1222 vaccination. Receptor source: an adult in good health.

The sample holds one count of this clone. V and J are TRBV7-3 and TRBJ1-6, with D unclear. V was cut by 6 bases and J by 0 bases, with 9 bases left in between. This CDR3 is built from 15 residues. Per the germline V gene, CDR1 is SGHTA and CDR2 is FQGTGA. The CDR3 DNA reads TGTGCCAGCAGTGCGGGTAGCTCCTATAATTCACCCCTCCACTTT. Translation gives CASSAGSSYNSPLHF.

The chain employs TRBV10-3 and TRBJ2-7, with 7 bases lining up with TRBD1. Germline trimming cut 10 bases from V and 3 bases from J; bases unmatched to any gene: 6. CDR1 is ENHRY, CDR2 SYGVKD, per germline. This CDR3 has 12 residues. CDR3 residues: CATATGNYEQYV. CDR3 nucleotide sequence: TGTGCCACCGCGACAGGGAACTACGAGCAGTACGTC.

The chain's CDR3 is CASSLQVSGHTEAFF. In nucleotides, the CDR3 is TGCGCCAGCAGCCTCCAGGTCTCAGGGCACACTGAAGCTTTCTTT. The rearrangement joins TRBV4-3 to TRBJ1-1; the D gene is possibly TRBD1 (5 bases). Trimming took off 4 bases at V and 3 bases at J, with 15 bases between the two ends. The CDR3 covers 15 residues. Germline V gives CDR1 LGHNA, CDR2 YSLEER.

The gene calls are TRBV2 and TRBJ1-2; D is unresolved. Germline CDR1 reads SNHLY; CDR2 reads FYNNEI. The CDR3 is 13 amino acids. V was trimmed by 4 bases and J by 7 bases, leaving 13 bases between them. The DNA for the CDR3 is TGTGCCAGCAGTGGGGGTAGGTCCACTGGCTACACCTTC. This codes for CASSGGRSTGYTF.

The CDR3 spells CASLPGQKGTEAFF. CDR3 bases: TGTGCCAGCTTGCCAGGGCAGAAGGGCACTGAAGCTTTCTTT. This rearrangement joins TRBV6-5 to TRBJ1-1; the D gene is possibly TRBD1 (5 bases). This CDR3 contains 14 residues. Germline V gene data show CDR1 as MNHEY and CDR2 as SVGAGI. V lost 8 bases and J 4 bases, leaving 17 bases between the germline ends.

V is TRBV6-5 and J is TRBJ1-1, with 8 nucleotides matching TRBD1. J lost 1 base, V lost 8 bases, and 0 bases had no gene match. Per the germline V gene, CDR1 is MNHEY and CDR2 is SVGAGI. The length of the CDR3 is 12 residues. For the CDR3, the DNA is TGTGCCAGCGGACAGGGGAACACTGAAGCTTTCTTT. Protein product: CASGQGNTEAFF.

CDR3 sequence reads: CASSRGATSTDTQYF. Written as DNA, the CDR3 is TGTGCCAGCAGTCGGGGGGCGACTAGCACAGATACGCAGTATTTT. The gene calls are TRBV13 and TRBJ2-3; D perhaps matches TRBD2 (7 bases). Germline assignment: CDR1 PRHDT and CDR2 FYEKMQ (reference sequence). CDR3 length equals 15 residues. V shed 6 bases and J shed 0 bases, with 13 bases lying between them.

Written as DNA, the CDR3 is TGCGCCAGCAGCTCGCTGGGGGGTTCCTACGAGCAGTACGTC. Its translation: CASSSLGGSYEQYV. The chain joins TRBV5-1 to TRBJ2-7; weak D call: TRBD2 (6 bases). Germline CDR1 is SGHRS and CDR2 is YFSETQ. This CDR3 is 14 amino acids long. Trimming pared 3 bases from V and 1 base from J, leaving 11 bases between.

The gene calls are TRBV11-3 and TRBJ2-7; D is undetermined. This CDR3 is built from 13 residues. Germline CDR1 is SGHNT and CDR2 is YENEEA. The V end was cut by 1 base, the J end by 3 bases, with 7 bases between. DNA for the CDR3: TGTGCCAGCAGCTTAGGGTGGGGCTACGAGCAGTACTTC. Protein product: CASSLGWGYEQYF.

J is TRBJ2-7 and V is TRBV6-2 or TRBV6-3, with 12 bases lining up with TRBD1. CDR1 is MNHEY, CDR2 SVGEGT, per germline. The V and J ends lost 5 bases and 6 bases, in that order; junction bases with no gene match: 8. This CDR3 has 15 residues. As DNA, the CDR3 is TGTGCCAGCAGTCGGCCGGGACAGGGGGCTGGCGAGCAGTACTTC. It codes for CASSRPGQGAGEQYF.

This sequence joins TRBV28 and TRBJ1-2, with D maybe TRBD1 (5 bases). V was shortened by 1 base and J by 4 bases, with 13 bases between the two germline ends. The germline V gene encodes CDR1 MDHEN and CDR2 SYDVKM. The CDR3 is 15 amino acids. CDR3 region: CASSLSQEVLYGYTF. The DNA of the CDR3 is TGTGCCAGCAGTTTATCACAGGAGGTTCTCTATGGCTACACCTTC.

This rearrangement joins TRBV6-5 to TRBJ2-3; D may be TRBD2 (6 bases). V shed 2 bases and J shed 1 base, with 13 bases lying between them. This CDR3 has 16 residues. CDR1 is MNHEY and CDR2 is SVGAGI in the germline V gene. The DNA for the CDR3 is TGTGCCAGCAGTTACCCAAAAGGGGAGGGCACAGATACGCAGTATTTT. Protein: CASSYPKGEGTDTQYF.

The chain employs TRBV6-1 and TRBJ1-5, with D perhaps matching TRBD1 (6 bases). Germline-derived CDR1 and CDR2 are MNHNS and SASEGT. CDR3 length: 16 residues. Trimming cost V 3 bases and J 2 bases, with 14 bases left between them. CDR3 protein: CASSELQGWGNQPQHF. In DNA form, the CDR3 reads TGTGCCAGCAGTGAGTTACAGGGTTGGGGCAATCAGCCCCAGCATTTT.

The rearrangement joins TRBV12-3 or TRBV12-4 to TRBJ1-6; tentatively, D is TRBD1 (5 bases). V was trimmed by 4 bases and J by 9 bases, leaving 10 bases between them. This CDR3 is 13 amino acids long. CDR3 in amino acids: CASSYGGGSPLHF. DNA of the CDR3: TGTGCCAGCAGTTATGGGGGTGGTTCACCCCTCCACTTT.

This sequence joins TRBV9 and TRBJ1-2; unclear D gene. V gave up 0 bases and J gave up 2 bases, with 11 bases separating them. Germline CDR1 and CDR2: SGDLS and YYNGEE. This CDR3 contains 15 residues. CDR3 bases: TGTGCCAGCAGCGTAGCCGTAGGGAAAAACTATGGCTACACCTTC. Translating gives CASSVAVGKNYGYTF. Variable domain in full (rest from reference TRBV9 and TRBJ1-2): DSGVTQTPKHLITATGQRVTLRCSPRSGDLSVYWYQQSLDQGLQFLIQYYNGEERAKGNILERFSAQQFPDLHSELNLSSLELGDSALYFCASSVAVGKNYGYTFGSGTRLTVV.

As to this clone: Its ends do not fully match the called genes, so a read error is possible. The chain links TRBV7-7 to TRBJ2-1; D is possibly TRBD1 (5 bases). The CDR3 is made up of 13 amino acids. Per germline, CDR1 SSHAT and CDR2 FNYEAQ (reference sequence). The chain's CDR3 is CASSLDSYNEQFF. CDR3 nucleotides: TGTGCTAGCAGCTTAGACAGTTACAATGAGCAGTTCTTC. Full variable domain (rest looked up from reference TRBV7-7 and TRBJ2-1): GAGVSQSPRYKVTKRGQDVTLRCDPISSHATLYWYQQALGQGPEFLTYFNYEAQPDKSGLPSDRFSAERPEGSISTLTIQRTEQRDSAMYRCASSLDSYNEQFFGPGTRLTVL.

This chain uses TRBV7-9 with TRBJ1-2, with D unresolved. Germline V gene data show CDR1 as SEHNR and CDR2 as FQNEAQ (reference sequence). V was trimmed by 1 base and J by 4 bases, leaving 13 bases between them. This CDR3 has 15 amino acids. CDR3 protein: CASSLETRRFYGYTF. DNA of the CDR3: TGTGCCAGCAGCTTAGAGACACGGCGATTCTATGGCTACACCTTC. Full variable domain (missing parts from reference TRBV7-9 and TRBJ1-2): DTGVSQNPRHKITKRGQNVTFRCDPISEHNRLYWYRQTLGQGPEFLTYFQNEAQLEKSRLLSDRFSAERPKGSFSTLEIQRTEQGDSAMYLCASSLETRRFYGYTFGSGTRLTVV.